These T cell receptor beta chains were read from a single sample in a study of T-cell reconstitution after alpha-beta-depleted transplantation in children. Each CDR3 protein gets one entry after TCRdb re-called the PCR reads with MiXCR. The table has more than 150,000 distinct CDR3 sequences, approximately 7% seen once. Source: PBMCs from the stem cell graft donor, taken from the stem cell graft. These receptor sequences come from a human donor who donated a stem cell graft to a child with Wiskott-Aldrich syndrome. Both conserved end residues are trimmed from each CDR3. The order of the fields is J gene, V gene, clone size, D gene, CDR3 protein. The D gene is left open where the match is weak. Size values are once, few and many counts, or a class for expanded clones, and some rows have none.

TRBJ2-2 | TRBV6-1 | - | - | ASSPLFTAGELF
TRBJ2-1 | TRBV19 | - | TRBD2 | ASRTSGGASYNEQF
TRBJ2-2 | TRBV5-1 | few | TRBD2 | ASSPGAGWGTGELF
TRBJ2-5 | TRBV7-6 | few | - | ASSLFPGTPGAGG
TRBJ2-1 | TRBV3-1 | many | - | ASSHRGDEQF
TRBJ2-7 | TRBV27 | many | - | ASSLSVQGSSYEQY
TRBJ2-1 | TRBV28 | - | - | ASSGRTDYNEQF
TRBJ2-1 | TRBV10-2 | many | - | ASLLRDLIKNEQF
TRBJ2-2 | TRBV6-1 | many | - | ASSPYGGAGELF
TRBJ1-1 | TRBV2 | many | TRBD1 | ASGKEGASNTEAF
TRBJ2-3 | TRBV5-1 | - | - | ASSLAGVGGDTQY
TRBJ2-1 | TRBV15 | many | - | ATGTNEQF
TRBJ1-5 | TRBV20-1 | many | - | SARGGDRLNQPQH
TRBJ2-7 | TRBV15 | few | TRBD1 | ATSSDRGAGEQY
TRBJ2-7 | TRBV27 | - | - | ASNGGPGEQY
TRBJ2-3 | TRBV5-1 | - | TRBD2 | ASSGGLAGRRLGTDTQY
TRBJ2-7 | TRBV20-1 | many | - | SASGGKSSYEQY
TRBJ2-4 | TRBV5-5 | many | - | ASSLAVGHIQY
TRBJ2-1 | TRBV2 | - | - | ASSLGYEEQF
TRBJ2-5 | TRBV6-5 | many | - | ASSYGGARRETQY
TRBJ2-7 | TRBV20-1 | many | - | SARWQGVYEQY
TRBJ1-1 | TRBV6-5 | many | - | ASSLRQAGQNTEAF
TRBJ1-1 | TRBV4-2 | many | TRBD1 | ASSQADRDHTEAF
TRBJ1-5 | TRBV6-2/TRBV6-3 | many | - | ASSWTVNQPQH
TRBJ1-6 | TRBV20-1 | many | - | SARDEGYNSPLH
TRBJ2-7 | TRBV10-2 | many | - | ASREGRASYEQY
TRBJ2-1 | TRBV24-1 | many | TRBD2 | ATSDPGTSGRPYNEQF
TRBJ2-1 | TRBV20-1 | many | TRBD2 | SASPPRVSGRSYNEQF
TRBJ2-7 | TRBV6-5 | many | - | ASSSPGLLKQQY
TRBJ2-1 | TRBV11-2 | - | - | ASTLSGSSYNEQF
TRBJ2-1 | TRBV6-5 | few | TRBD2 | ASSYFWEGGQF
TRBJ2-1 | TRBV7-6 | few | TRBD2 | ASSFLAGANNEQF
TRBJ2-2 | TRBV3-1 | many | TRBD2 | ASSLGTRNTGELF
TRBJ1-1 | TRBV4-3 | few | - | ASSQEPRGTEAF
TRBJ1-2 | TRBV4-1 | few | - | ASSQDDPGWDYGYT
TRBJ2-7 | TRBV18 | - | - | ASSPQSLSYEQY
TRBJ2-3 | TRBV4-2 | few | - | ASSQDGEYVGTDTQY
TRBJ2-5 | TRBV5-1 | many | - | ASSLGYGQETQY
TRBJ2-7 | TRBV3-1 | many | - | ASSQGHEQY
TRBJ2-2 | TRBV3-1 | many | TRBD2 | ASSQELAGGPARTGELF
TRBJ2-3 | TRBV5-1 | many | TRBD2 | ASRGLAGPDTQY
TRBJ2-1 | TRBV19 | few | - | ASSTNPLGRGYYNEQF
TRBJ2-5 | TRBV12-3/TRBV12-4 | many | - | ASRRLTGLQETQY
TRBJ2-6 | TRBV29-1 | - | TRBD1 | SVTTGGGVTGANVLT
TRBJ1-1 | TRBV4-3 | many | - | ASSQGFSANTEAF
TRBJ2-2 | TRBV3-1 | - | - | ASSQENREGTGELF
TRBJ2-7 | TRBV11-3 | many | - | ASSLAPGTYYEQY
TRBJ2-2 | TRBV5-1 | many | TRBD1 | ASSSRTGLAGELF
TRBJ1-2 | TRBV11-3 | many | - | ASSYSGYGYT
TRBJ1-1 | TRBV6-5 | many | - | ASSYSADKAEAF
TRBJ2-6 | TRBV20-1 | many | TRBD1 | SARGAGTGFSGANVLT
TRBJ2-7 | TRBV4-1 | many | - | ASSQDSGEGGAYEQY
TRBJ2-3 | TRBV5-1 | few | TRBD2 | ASSSAGEFKGDTQY